This T cell receptor beta chain was found in a study of T-cell reconstitution after alpha-beta-depleted transplantation in children listed by TCRdb under 2016. In the study overall: Using TCR repertoire profiling, the study quantitatively followed how T-cell immune reconstitution unfolded in children after TCRalphabeta/CD19-depleted allogeneic hematopoietic cell transplantation.

The method behind the library was PCR. This sample was sequenced with an Illumina HiSeq 2500. TCR libraries were prepared with molecular barcoding, using unique molecular identifiers to normalize TCRbeta repertoire quantification. The public reads were quality trimmed at Q25 with fastp and then assembled into clones with MiXCR by TCRdb, keeping productive beta chains. Each entry is one CDR3 protein sequence, shown with its most common DNA and genes. Counted in this sample were some 280,000 distinct CDR3 sequences; around 9.6% of them appeared once. Around 10% of the sample belongs to the ten largest clones. This clonotype was found a few times. Its binding antigen is unknown. Nothing much larger sits one base from this clone, and base qualities are not available. The sample consisted of PBMCs from the stem cell graft donor, taken from the stem cell graft. The source is a human donor who donated a stem cell graft to a child with SCID.

The CDR3 corresponds to CASSFKAGGIYF. The bases are TGTGCCAGCAGTTTTAAAGCGGGGGGAATATACTTC. The chain is assembled from TRBV12-3 or TRBV12-4 and TRBJ2-5, and 9 bases in between align with TRBD2. Here V drops 3 bases and J drops 14 bases, and the junction holds 7 bases not matched to any gene. Spanning cysteine to phenylalanine, the CDR3 consists of 12 amino acids. The sequence is cut down to CDR3 DNA, 36 bases in frame from base 1.